This TCR beta chain was observed in a study of identical twins. Every one of the donors was a healthy Caucasian. Through template switching, a universal primer site was introduced, and the cDNA contained unique molecular identifiers. TCRdb independently ran MiXCR on the 5' RACE reads; one entry per CDR3 protein. The sample shows around 490,000 distinct CDR3 sequences, roughly 15% of them seen only once. The germline V gene has CDR1 SGHRS and CDR2 YFSETQ. Trimming removed 5 bases at V and 2 bases at J, with 13 bases between. This CDR3 contains 15 residues. Study-wide findings and caveats: Whereas memory repertoires showed no such difference, abundant cord blood beta clonotypes carried fewer insertions.

A word on this clonotype: Its target is not known.

This sample also belongs to another study, concerning yellow fever vaccine responses in identical twins. That work adds: Reportedly, the response of twins' T cells to the vaccine seemed partly convergent, partly personalized.

Sequenced input: CD4+ T cells sorted from blood. The receptor was derived from a young woman in good health. This chain uses TRBV5-1 with TRBJ2-2; D not resolved. DNA for the CDR3: TGCGCCAGCAGTATGTCTACTCTCAACACCGGGGAGCTGTTTTTT. Amino acids: CASSMSTLNTGELFF.